The following is a T cell receptor (beta chain) sequence with its context. This specimen comes from a study of cytomegalovirus exposure and HLA in healthy donors. Some clones are missing from TCRdb's copy, which holds only in-frame ones; the method was immunoSEQ multiplex PCR. The table lists about 150,000 clones, around 93% of them singletons. This CDR3 has 16 amino acids. From germline, CDR1 is MDHEN and CDR2 SYDVKM. V lost 7 bases to trimming and J lost 2 bases; unmatched junction nucleotides: 11. The TCR sequence derives from a man in his late teens or twenties in good health and CMV-seropositive. The chain recombines TRBV28 with TRBJ1-2; TRBD1 agrees at 9 bases. The sample comprised PBMCs. The CDR3 region has the DNA TGTGCCAGCACAAATATAGAGGACAGGGGAAACTATGGCTACACCTTC. As protein: CASTNIEDRGNYGYTF.